This T cell receptor (beta chain) was identified during a study of blood T cells in healthy people across ages. Using a J-beta primer mix together with a sample-barcoded 5' primer, a second PCR was run for about 6 to 12 cycles. TCRdb redid the calling of the 5' RACE reads with MiXCR, one entry per CDR3 protein. The sample carries approximately 900,000 distinct CDR3 sequences, about 28% recorded once. CDR3 length equals 15 residues. V was trimmed by 1 base and J by 2 bases, leaving 15 bases between them. In germline, CDR1 is SQVTM, CDR2 ANQGSEA. Broader study findings: Because sorting was not performed, PBMCs prevented conclusive naive versus antigen-experienced comparison.

A word on this clonotype: Its antigen is not known.

The same specimen was also included in a second study, on T cells of mothers and their children. Turning to that study: Per child, roughly 3 million TCR beta CDR3 reads were obtained, against over 10 million per mother.

Sequenced: blood. V and J are TRBV29-1 and TRBJ2-7; D is unresolved. The receptor was derived from a woman aged 40 to 55 in good health. CDR3 sequence (DNA): TGCAGCGTTGAAGTACCCTTAGTGGGGACCTACGAGCAGTACTTC. This encodes CSVEVPLVGTYEQYF.